These 29 T cell receptor beta chains were all obtained from the same sample, sequenced in a study of T cells after yellow fever vaccination. TCRdb re-analysed the 5' RACE reads in MiXCR, keeping a single row per CDR3 protein. Of over 100,000 distinct CDR3 sequences listed, around 8% are singletons. Source: CD8+ T cells sorted from PBMCs, taken 45 days after the yellow fever booster vaccination. Receptor source: a man younger than 40 who received the YFV17D yellow fever vaccine.

The CDR3 is CSALERRLNNSPLHF. Here the CDR3 DNA reads TGCAGTGCTTTGGAGCGGAGGCTGAATAATTCACCCCTCCACTTT. The chain employs TRBV20-1 and TRBJ1-6; no firm D call. This CDR3 is built from 15 residues. V lost 5 bases to trimming and J lost 5 bases, with 16 bases between them. Germline V lookup: CDR1 DFQATT, CDR2 SNEGSKA (reference sequence).

This clonotype was picked up many times. V and J are TRBV12-3 or TRBV12-4 and TRBJ2-5; 8 bases are a match to TRBD2. The CDR3 extends over 14 amino acids. The ends lost 5 bases at V and 2 bases at J; junction bases unmatched: 4. The CDR3: CASSLGGGQETQYF. CDR3 nucleotide sequence: TGTGCCAGCAGTCTTGGCGGGGGGCAAGAGACCCAGTACTTC.

The sample holds many counts of this clonotype. The CDR3 loop is CSVKWERVTGELFF. CDR3 sequence (DNA): TGCAGCGTTAAGTGGGAGCGGGTCACCGGGGAGCTGTTTTTT. The chain is built from TRBV29-1 and TRBJ2-2, with a weak D call TRBD2 (6 bases). CDR3 length: 14 amino acids. V was shortened by 5 bases and J by 4 bases, with 14 bases between the two germline ends. Germline loops: CDR1 SQVTM, CDR2 ANQGSEA.

This clonotype was observed many times. This chain links TRBV12-5 with TRBJ2-7; TRBD1 agrees at 11 bases. Germline CDR1 reads LGHNT; CDR2 reads FRNRAP. The CDR3 totals 14 residues. After removal of 6 bases from V and 6 bases from J, the junction contained 7 bases not matched to a gene. CDR3 DNA: TGTGCTAGTGGGCCCGGACAGGGGGCTGTCGAGCAGTACTTC. Translation gives CASGPGQGAVEQYF.

This clonotype was counted ten times or more. This chain connects TRBV28 to TRBJ2-7; D perhaps matches TRBD2 (5 bases). Germline V lookup: CDR1 MDHEN, CDR2 SYDVKM. The CDR3 spans 14 residues. Trimming took 2 bases from V and 4 from J, leaving 12 bases between them. CDR3: CASSLQGSLYEQYF. The CDR3 DNA is TGTGCCAGCAGTTTACAAGGGAGTCTGTACGAGCAGTACTTC.

To note about this clonotype: Just one base apart from a much larger clone, this may be a read error. The chain employs TRBV7-6 and TRBJ2-2; 8 bases align to TRBD2. The CDR3 runs to 14 residues. Germline CDR1 SGHVS, CDR2 FNYEAQ. The CDR3 DNA sequence: TGTGCCAGCAGCCCGGGGGGGCTCACCGGGGTGCTGTTTTTT. Amino acid sequence: CASSPGGLTGVLFF.

This clonotype was seen repeatedly, ten times or more. The CDR3 reads CSAKVTGEAFF. The CDR3 DNA reads as TGCAGTGCTAAAGTAACAGGGGAGGCTTTCTTT. The V and J genes are TRBV20-1 and TRBJ1-1, with 7 bases that match TRBD1. After removal of 4 bases from V and 11 bases from J, the junction contained 7 bases not matched to a gene. CDR3 length: 11 residues. Germline V CDR1 and CDR2: DFQATT, SNEGSKA (reference sequence).

This clonotype has ten or more counts. The J gene is TRBJ2-7, the V gene TRBV4-3, with D perhaps TRBD1 (5 bases). This CDR3 is 13 amino acids long. Germline V CDR1 and CDR2: LGHNA, YSLEER. Trimming stripped 1 base from V and 4 bases from J, with 8 bases between. The CDR3 coding sequence is TGCGCCAGCAGCCAAGGACAGCTGTACGAGCAGTACTTC. It specifies CASSQGQLYEQYF.

This clonotype was counted at least ten times. This rearrangement joins TRBV12-3 or TRBV12-4 to TRBJ2-1; unclear D gene. The V gene lost 6 bases and the J gene lost 0 bases, with 9 bases spanning the gap. CDR3 size: 14 residues. CDR3 protein: CASSLTLSYNEQFF. The CDR3 bases are TGTGCCAGCAGCCTGACCCTCTCCTACAATGAGCAGTTCTTC.

This clonotype was detected ten times or more. The chain couples TRBV6-5 to TRBJ2-3, with no clear D. The V gene's germline CDR1 is MNHEY and CDR2 SVGAGI. The CDR3 is 15 amino acids. V lost 5 bases and J lost 2, with 14 bases in between. The CDR3 loop is CASSHDLGLTDTQYF. In DNA form, the CDR3 reads TGTGCCAGCAGTCATGACCTTGGGCTCACAGATACGCAGTATTTT.

This clonotype occurred many times. V is TRBV12-3 or TRBV12-4 and J is TRBJ2-1; the match to TRBD2 covers 10 bases. V lost 6 bases, J lost 4 bases, and 6 bases stayed unmatched. This CDR3 has 15 amino acids. The CDR3 DNA reads TGTGCCAGCAGCCTAGCGGGAGAAGGTTACAATGAGCAGTTCTTC. Amino acid sequence: CASSLAGEGYNEQFF.

This clonotype was detected many times. This rearrangement joins TRBV18 to TRBJ2-2, with a tentative D call TRBD2 (5 bases). The germline CDR1 and CDR2 sequences are KGHSH and LQKENI. Trimming took 3 bases from V and 3 from J, leaving 8 bases between them. The CDR3 is 14 residues long. CDR3 bases: TGTGCCAGCTCACCCTCCGGGGACACCGGGGAGCTGTTTTTT. It codes for CASSPSGDTGELFF.

This clonotype appeared many times. The J gene is TRBJ1-2, the V gene TRBV10-3; TRBD1 might be the D (5 bases). CDR1 is ENHRY, CDR2 SYGVKD, per germline. Trimming left V 10 bases short and J 8 bases short, with 17 bases between. The CDR3 is 12 amino acids. The CDR3 loop reads CATPGPRDGYTF. The CDR3 DNA sequence: TGTGCCACCCCGGGACCCCGGGACGGCTACACCTTC.

Ten or more counts support this clonotype. The chain employs TRBV29-1 and TRBJ2-3; 10 bases are shared with TRBD2. The CDR3 is 17 residues long. J was trimmed by 5 bases and V by 0 bases; bases with no gene match: 11. Germline CDR1 is SQVTM and CDR2 is ANQGSEA. The CDR3: CSVEEFSGRAEKDTQYF. The CDR3 bases are TGCAGCGTTGAAGAGTTCAGCGGGAGGGCCGAGAAAGATACGCAGTATTTT.

At least ten counts were recorded for this clonotype. This chain joins TRBV7-9 and TRBJ2-7; D is uncertain. CDR1 SEHNR and CDR2 FQNEAQ come from the germline V gene (reference sequence). The V gene lost 5 bases and the J gene lost 4 bases, with 9 bases spanning the gap. The CDR3 consists of 12 residues. CDR3 sequence: CASSPYPYEQYF. CDR3 DNA: TGTGCCAGCAGCCCGTACCCATACGAGCAGTACTTC. The whole variable domain, filled in from reference TRBV7-9 and TRBJ2-7, reads DTGVSQNPRHKITKRGQNVTFRCDPISEHNRLYWYRQTLGQGPEFLTYFQNEAQLEKSRLLSDRFSAERPKGSFSTLEIQRTEQGDSAMYLCASSPYPYEQYFGPGTRLTVT.

Of note for this clonotype: It may be a read error: a sequence one base away is much more abundant. The gene calls are TRBV7-3 and TRBJ2-1; TRBD2 matches at 7 bases. CDR1 is SGHTA and CDR2 is FQGTGA in the germline V gene. The CDR3 is made up of 15 amino acids. Unmatched junction bases numbered 8, after V lost 2 bases and J lost 7 bases. The chain's CDR3 is CASSLEGGTKNEQFF. The DNA of the CDR3 is TGTGCCAGCAGCTTAGAGGGAGGGACTAAGAATGAGCAGTTCTTC.

At least ten counts were recorded for this clonotype. The chain uses TRBV9 and TRBJ2-7, with 10 bases that match TRBD1. Germline CDR1 and CDR2: SGDLS and YYNGEE. The CDR3 is 15 residues long. Trimming at V came to 4 bases and at J to 2 bases, leaving 6 bases not matched to a gene. The CDR3 sequence: CASSNPGQGPYEQYF. The CDR3 DNA follows: TGTGCCAGCAGCAACCCGGGACAGGGGCCCTACGAGCAGTACTTC.

This clonotype has only a few counts. This chain uses TRBV3-1 with TRBJ2-3, with TRBD2 matching 7 bases. The junction had 4 bases not matched to a gene; V was cut back by 0 bases and J by 4 bases. The CDR3 contains 15 residues. Germline V gene lookup returns CDR1 LGHDT and CDR2 YNNKEL (reference sequence). In DNA, the CDR3 is TGTGCCAGCAGCCAAGAGTTGGGAGGGCCAGATACGCAGTATTTT. This sequence encodes CASSQELGGPDTQYF.

This clonotype has more than one count but fewer than ten. This chain links TRBV19 with TRBJ2-7, with 8 bases that match TRBD1. The CDR3 runs 13 residues. J lost 2 bases, V lost 5 bases, and 2 bases had no gene match. Germline V CDR1 and CDR2: LNHDA, SQIVND (reference sequence). CDR3 DNA sequence: TGTGCCAGTAGTGCAGGGGGCACCTACGAGCAGTACTTC. Translation: CASSAGGTYEQYF. The entire variable domain, with the rest obtained from reference TRBV19 and TRBJ2-7, is as follows: DGGITQSPKYLFRKEGQNVTLSCEQNLNHDAMYWYRQDPGQGLRLIYYSQIVNDFQKGDIAEGYSVSREKKESFPLTVTSAQKNPTAFYLCASSAGGTYEQYFGPGTRLTVT.

This clonotype was found many times. The J gene is TRBJ2-5, the V gene TRBV6-2 or TRBV6-3; unclear D gene. The CDR3 has 12 amino acids. CDR1 MNHEY and CDR2 SVGEGT come from the germline V gene. Trimming cost V 2 bases and J 4 bases, with 5 bases left between them. In DNA form, the CDR3 reads TGTGCCAGCAGTTACCCCACAGAGACCCAGTACTTC. Protein sequence: CASSYPTETQYF.

This clonotype was counted a few times. The V call is TRBV20-1, the J call TRBJ2-5, with no clear D. Looked up from germline, CDR1 is DFQATT and CDR2 is SNEGSKA (reference sequence). With 3 bases removed from V and 2 bases from J, the gap between germline ends came to 7 bases. The CDR3 is 12 amino acids. The CDR3 spells CSASGAQETQYF. In DNA form, the CDR3 reads TGCAGTGCTAGTGGCGCGCAAGAGACCCAGTACTTC.

This clonotype has a count of ten or more. The rearrangement links TRBV5-1 to TRBJ1-2; maybe TRBD1 (5 bases). Germline CDR1 and CDR2: SGHRS and YFSETQ. The CDR3 is made up of 15 amino acids. V dropped 3 bases and J dropped 0 bases, with 12 bases sitting between them. CDR3 sequence reads: CASSYTGSSNYGYTF. In DNA, the CDR3 is TGCGCCAGCAGCTACACAGGATCTTCTAACTATGGCTACACCTTC.

At least ten counts were recorded for this clonotype. This rearrangement joins TRBV14 to TRBJ2-1; 11 bases align to TRBD2. CDR1 SGHDN and CDR2 FVKESK come from the germline V gene. The CDR3 length is 16 residues. Unmatched junction bases numbered 5, after V lost 1 base and J lost 6 bases. DNA for the CDR3: TGTGCCAGCAGCCAAGGCAGGACTAGCGGGCTCAATGAGCAGTTCTTC. This encodes CASSQGRTSGLNEQFF.

The V and J genes are TRBV7-2 and TRBJ2-1; TRBD2 matches 7 bases. Germline V lookup: CDR1 SGHTA, CDR2 FQGNSA. The ends lost 5 bases at V and 3 bases at J; junction bases unmatched: 10. This CDR3 has 16 amino acids. As DNA, the CDR3 is TGTGCCAGCAGCGATAGGACTAGTCTCTTCTACAATGAGCAGTTCTTC. This codes for CASSDRTSLFYNEQFF.

This clonotype has more than one count but fewer than ten. The chain has TRBV6-2 or TRBV6-3 and TRBJ2-3; 16 nucleotides line up with TRBD2. The CDR3 length is 23 residues. Unmatched junction bases numbered 16, after V lost 0 bases and J lost 1 base. CDR1 and CDR2 (germline): MNHEY, SVGEGT. The DNA of the CDR3 is TGTGCCAGCAGTTACTCGAAGGGGGAGGAGGGACTAGCGGGAGGGAGCGGCACAGATACGCAGTATTTT. It yields the protein CASSYSKGEEGLAGGSGTDTQYF.

This clonotype was detected many times. CDR3 bases: TGTGCCACCAGCAGAGAGAACAGGGAGAAGGGCCTGTATGAGCAGTTCTTC. It encodes CATSRENREKGLYEQFF. The chain carries TRBV15 and TRBJ2-1; the D gene is possibly TRBD1 (6 bases). CDR3 size: 17 residues. The V gene lost 0 bases and the J gene lost 8 bases, with 20 bases spanning the gap. Germline-derived CDR1 and CDR2 are LNHNV and YYDKDF (reference sequence).

The chain joins TRBV5-1 to TRBJ2-5; 13 bases agree with TRBD2. The junction had 1 base not matched to a gene; V was cut back by 0 bases and J by 5 bases. The CDR3 runs 15 residues. The germline V gene has CDR1 SGHRS and CDR2 YFSETQ. The CDR3 spells CASSLGTSGSETQYF. For the CDR3, the DNA is TGCGCCAGCAGCTTGGGGACTAGCGGGAGCGAGACCCAGTACTTC. Together with reference TRBV5-1 and TRBJ2-5, the CDR3 gives the full variable domain: KAGVTQTPRYLIKTRGQQVTLSCSPISGHRSVSWYQQTPGQGLQFLFEYFSETQRNKGNFPGRFSGRQFSNSRSEMNVSTLELGDSALYLCASSLGTSGSETQYFGPGTRLLVL.

This clonotype was found many times. V gene TRBV27 combines with J gene TRBJ1-4, with D possibly matching TRBD1 (5 bases). From germline, CDR1 is MNHEY and CDR2 SMNVEV (reference sequence). The germline V and J ends were trimmed by 5 bases and 0 bases, with 10 bases remaining between them. The CDR3 covers 15 residues. The CDR3 loop is CASSRAGATNEKLFF. In nucleotides, the CDR3 is TGTGCCAGCAGTCGAGCGGGGGCAACTAATGAAAAACTGTTTTTT.

There are many counts of this clonotype. The V gene is TRBV30, the J gene TRBJ2-1, with D maybe TRBD2 (5 bases). The length of the CDR3 is 11 residues. V lost 8 bases and J lost 5, with 10 bases in between. Per the germline V gene, CDR1 is GTSNPN and CDR2 is SVGIG (reference sequence). CDR3 sequence reads: CAQAEDNEQFF. CDR3 nucleotide sequence: TGTGCCCAAGCGGAGGACAATGAGCAGTTCTTC.